The rows below give T cell receptor beta chains drawn from one sample of a study of blood T cell repertoires in COVID-19. Profiling relied on immunoSEQ multiplex PCR, and the TCRdb table lists in-frame clones only, not all of them. The sample consists of 60,000 or so clones, approximately 90% of them appearing once. Sequencing was carried out using peripheral blood. Every receptor here comes from a woman aged 55-70 years with active COVID-19. CDR3s include the opening cysteine and the closing phenylalanine or tryptophan. A D gene is named only where the DNA matches it firmly. Not every row has a clone size; where given, it reads once, few, many or a size class.

j_call clone_size d_call v_call cdr3_aa cdr3_nt
TRBJ1-1 - - TRBV19 CASSQTSDGTEAFF TGTGCCAGTAGTCAGACCTCCGACGGGACTGAAGCTTTCTTT
TRBJ1-1 - - TRBV10-3 CAISEYRGMNTEAFF TGTGCCATCAGTGAGTATAGGGGGATGAACACTGAAGCTTTCTTT
TRBJ1-1 - TRBD1 TRBV7-9 CASGTVNTEAFF TGTGCCAGCGGGACAGTGAACACTGAAGCTTTCTTT
TRBJ2-1 - TRBD2 TRBV19 CASPLAGVGQFF TGTGCCAGTCCACTAGCGGGGGTGGGGCAGTTCTTC
TRBJ2-7 - TRBD1 TRBV20-1 CSADTGGEQYF TGCAGTGCTGATACAGGGGGCGAGCAGTACTTC
TRBJ1-2 - TRBD1 TRBV6-2/TRBV6-3 CASSWPGTDAGYGYTF TGTGCCAGCAGTTGGCCCGGGACAGATGCGGGGTATGGCTACACCTTC
TRBJ1-1 - TRBD1 TRBV19 CASRTGSFSVNTEAFF TGTGCCTCACGGACAGGGAGTTTTTCGGTAAACACTGAAGCTTTCTTT
TRBJ2-7 few - TRBV5-1 CASSMDSMTYEQYF TGCGCCAGCAGCATGGACAGCATGACCTACGAGCAGTACTTC
TRBJ2-3 - - TRBV5-1 CASSLRQGGDTQYF TGCGCCAGCAGCTTGCGTCAGGGAGGAGATACGCAGTATTTT
TRBJ1-1 - - TRBV14 CASSQEVRGSEAFF TGTGCCAGCAGCCAAGAAGTAAGGGGGTCTGAAGCTTTCTTT
TRBJ1-1 - - TRBV30 CAWSGAGAGTEAFF TGTGCCTGGAGTGGGGCGGGGGCCGGCACTGAAGCTTTCTTT
TRBJ1-2 - TRBD1 TRBV6-5 CASSYEGQGIYGYTF TGTGCCAGCAGTTACGAGGGACAGGGGATCTATGGCTACACCTTC
TRBJ2-3 - TRBD1 TRBV6-6 CASSTQGRDTQYF TGTGCCAGCAGTACACAGGGGCGGGATACGCAGTATTTT
TRBJ2-5 - - TRBV4-1 CASSQDYRWTQETQYF TGCGCCAGCAGCCAAGATTACAGGTGGACCCAAGAGACCCAGTACTTC
TRBJ2-6 - TRBD1 TRBV6-1 CASSALTGANSGANVLTF TGTGCCAGCAGTGCTTTGACAGGGGCGAACTCTGGGGCCAACGTCCTGACTTTC
TRBJ2-7 - - TRBV27 CASSLDSPGIYEQYF TGTGCCAGCAGTTTGGACAGCCCTGGCATCTACGAGCAGTACTTC
TRBJ2-2 - TRBD1 TRBV27 CASSLPTGGGTGELFF TGTGCCAGCAGTTTACCGACAGGGGGCGGAACCGGGGAGCTGTTTTTT
TRBJ2-7 - - TRBV4-1 CASSPYQGGSEQYF TGCGCCAGCAGCCCCTACCAGGGGGGTTCCGAGCAGTACTTC
TRBJ2-5 - TRBD2 TRBV2 CASSLGLAGNRETQYF TGTGCCAGCAGCCTGGGACTAGCGGGTAATCGCGAGACCCAGTACTTC
TRBJ2-7 - TRBD2 TRBV9 CASSVAPGGAIYEQYF TGTGCCAGCAGCGTAGCTCCGGGGGGAGCGATCTACGAGCAGTACTTC
TRBJ2-3 - - TRBV7-9 CASSLLAGSTDTQYF TGTGCCAGCAGCTTGTTGGCGGGGAGCACAGATACGCAGTATTTT
TRBJ1-1 - - TRBV12-3/TRBV12-4 CASSLARQTEAFF TGTGCCAGCAGTTTAGCGCGACAGACTGAAGCTTTCTTT
TRBJ2-2 - TRBD1 TRBV15 CATSRELPGTANTGELFF TGTGCCACCAGCAGAGAGCTGCCCGGGACAGCGAACACCGGGGAGCTGTTTTTT
TRBJ1-3 - TRBD1 TRBV13 CASSRLEGASTGNTIYF TGTGCCAGCAGCCGCCTGGAGGGGGCCTCTACTGGAAACACCATATATTTT